These 21 T cell receptor beta chains were sequenced from one sample in a study of T cells expressing NK-cell markers. TCRdb re-called the 5' RACE reads; one entry per CDR3 protein, DNA not given. This listing includes fewer than 550,000 distinct CDR3 sequences. Input material: blood T cells: a sorted CD56 or NKG2C T cell subset, CD4+ or CD8+ T cells, or bulk PBMC T cells (not recorded which). The receptors were gathered from a woman between 50 and 59 years old in good health.

The chain joins TRBV10-3 to TRBJ1-2; TCRdb selects TRBD1, and the lack of DNA leaves this call unchecked. Per the germline V gene, CDR1 is ENHRY and CDR2 is SYGVKD. The CDR3 has 14 residues. Here the CDR3 reads CAITPDEGRLGYTF.

The chain carries TRBV20-1 and TRBJ1-2; as DNA is missing, the TRBD1 call by TCRdb cannot be tested. The germline V gene encodes CDR1 DFQATT and CDR2 SNEGSKA (reference sequence). CDR3 length: 13 amino acids. The CDR3 sequence: CSATGQGGFGYTF.

The V call is TRBV24-1, the J call TRBJ2-1. This CDR3 region has 15 residues. Germline V CDR1 and CDR2: KGHDR, SFDVKD. CDR3 protein: CATRERMFSYNEQFF.

The chain has TRBV7-9 and TRBJ1-6. There are 14 residues in the CDR3. Germline V gene sequence: CDR1 SEHNR, CDR2 FQNEAQ (reference sequence). CDR3 sequence: CASSSQASNSPLHF.

This chain joins TRBV29-1 and TRBJ2-1. Germline loops: CDR1 SQVTM, CDR2 ANQGSEA. The CDR3 spans 12 residues. The CDR3 region is CSVEGGFVEQFF.

The rearrangement uses TRBV20-1 and TRBJ2-5; the TCRdb D gene call, TRBD2, has no DNA to confirm it. The CDR3 spans 16 residues. Germline lookup yields CDR1 DFQATT and CDR2 SNEGSKA (reference sequence). CDR3 sequence: CSATEEVPGYQETQYF.

The chain combines TRBV6-1 with TRBJ1-2. CDR3 length equals 11 residues. Germline loops: CDR1 MNHNS, CDR2 SASEGT. The CDR3 region is CASRENYGYTF.

This sequence joins TRBV5-5 and TRBJ1-6. This CDR3 contains 16 residues. Germline V gene lookup returns CDR1 SGHKS and CDR2 YYEKEE (reference sequence). CDR3 loop: CASSLANAVLNSPLHF.

This chain joins TRBV29-1 and TRBJ2-3; checking the TCRdb D call of TRBD1 is not possible without DNA. Germline values: CDR1 SQVTM, CDR2 ANQGSEA. The CDR3 loop spans 14 amino acids. CDR3 amino acids: CSVVSGTVSDTQYF.

J is TRBJ2-5 and V is TRBV20-1; TCRdb names TRBD2, which stays unverified in the absence of DNA. The CDR3 consists of 16 residues. CDR1 and CDR2 (germline): DFQATT, SNEGSKA (reference sequence). The chain's CDR3 is CSARVRLAGVRETQYF.

J is TRBJ2-7 and V is TRBV20-1; TCRdb selects TRBD1, and the lack of DNA leaves this call unchecked. The germline V gene encodes CDR1 DFQATT and CDR2 SNEGSKA (reference sequence). This CDR3 is 15 amino acids long. The CDR3 sequence: CSAEAGQGFIYEQYF.

V and J are TRBV6-5 and TRBJ1-6; the D gene TCRdb calls, TRBD1, cannot be checked with no DNA. Germline V lookup: CDR1 MNHEY, CDR2 SVGAGI. This CDR3 has 14 amino acids. This CDR3 reads CASSRTEYNSPLHF.

The V call is TRBV3-1, the J call TRBJ2-1. This CDR3 has 13 residues. Germline-derived CDR1 and CDR2 are LGHDT and YNNKEL (reference sequence). The CDR3: CASSQLVRNEQFF.

This chain connects TRBV29-1 to TRBJ1-5; TCRdb reports TRBD1, a call that lacks DNA to check it against. The germline gives CDR1 SQVTM, CDR2 ANQGSEA. CDR3 size: 15 residues. The CDR3 sequence: CSARTGSGGNQPQHF.

This chain joins TRBV20-1 and TRBJ2-7; the D call of TRBD1 rests on TCRdb alone, since no DNA is present to check it. The germline gives CDR1 DFQATT, CDR2 SNEGSKA (reference sequence). The CDR3 runs 15 residues. CDR3 sequence: CSAIGDRFFSYEQYF.

The J gene is TRBJ2-3, the V gene TRBV5-5; TCRdb outputs TRBD2, but without DNA this stays unchecked. CDR1 and CDR2 from the germline V gene are SGHKS and YYEKEE (reference sequence). The length of the CDR3 is 15 residues. Here the CDR3 reads CASSLVAAWPDTQYF.

The rearrangement joins TRBV5-1 to TRBJ1-1. Germline assignment: CDR1 SGHRS and CDR2 YFSETQ. CDR3 length: 15 residues. CDR3 amino acids: CASSESGARNTEAFF. The full variable domain, its missing parts supplied by reference TRBV5-1 and TRBJ1-1, is KAGVTQTPRYLIKTRGQQVTLSCSPISGHRSVSWYQQTPGQGLQFLFEYFSETQRNKGNFPGRFSGRQFSNSRSEMNVSTLELGDSALYLCASSESGARNTEAFFGQGTRLTVV.

V and J are TRBV3-1 and TRBJ2-5; TCRdb outputs TRBD2, but without DNA this stays unchecked. CDR1 and CDR2 (germline): LGHDT, YNNKEL (reference sequence). This CDR3 is built from 19 residues. CDR3 amino acids: CASSQNSFFGAGLKETQYF.

This chain links TRBV20-1 with TRBJ2-3; checking the TCRdb D call of TRBD1 is not possible without DNA. Germline CDR1 DFQATT, CDR2 SNEGSKA (reference sequence). The CDR3 runs 16 residues. The chain's CDR3 is CSARYTGFASTDTQYF.

The chain recombines TRBV4-1 with TRBJ2-1; TCRdb's D gene call, TRBD2, goes unchecked for lack of DNA. CDR1 MGHRA and CDR2 YSYEKL come from the germline V gene. The CDR3 totals 17 residues. The CDR3 is CASSQLGLAETYNEQFF.

The genes are TRBV7-9 and TRBJ2-1. The length of the CDR3 is 16 residues. CDR1 is SEHNR and CDR2 is FQNEAQ in the germline V gene (reference sequence). The chain's CDR3 is CASSVLRRGLYNEQFF.